These 22 T cell receptor beta chains share one sample of origin, sequenced in a study of CD8 T cells in Susac syndrome. Random hexamers primed reverse transcription of about 0.45 to 1 ug RNA. TCRdb passed the immunoSEQ multiplex PCR reads through MiXCR, listing each CDR3 protein once. The table records roughly 190,000 distinct CDR3 sequences, approximately 94% of them present only once. The sequencing sample was made of CD4+ T cells from PBMCs. All receptors come from a human donor with Susac syndrome.

The genes are TRBV2 and TRBJ2-7; D gene uncertain. The germline V gene encodes CDR1 SNHLY and CDR2 FYNNEI. V dropped 6 bases and J dropped 2 bases, with 14 bases sitting between them. The CDR3 is 14 amino acids. This CDR3 reads CASRITDGTYEQYF. CDR3 nucleotides: TGTGCCAGCAGGATAACGGACGGCACCTACGAGCAGTACTTC.

V usage is TRBV20-1 and J usage is TRBJ2-6, with TRBD1 matching 12 bases. The CDR3 has 17 residues. V lost 6 bases, J lost 1 base, and 7 bases stayed unmatched. Per germline, CDR1 DFQATT and CDR2 SNEGSKA (reference sequence). CDR3 amino acids: CSARLGQGASGANVLTF. CDR3 DNA: TGCAGTGCGCGCCTGGGACAGGGGGCATCTGGGGCCAACGTCCTGACTTTC.

This chain uses TRBV3-1 with TRBJ1-6; D perhaps matches TRBD1 (5 bases). The V and J ends lost 3 bases and 2 bases respectively, with 8 bases between them. Germline V lookup: CDR1 LGHDT, CDR2 YNNKEL (reference sequence). The CDR3 length is 15 residues. The chain's CDR3 is CASSQTAAYNSPLHF. The CDR3 coding sequence is TGTGCCAGCAGCCAGACAGCAGCCTATAATTCACCCCTCCACTTT. Looking up the rest from reference TRBV3-1 and TRBJ1-6 gives the full variable domain: DTAVSQTPKYLVTQMGNDKSIKCEQNLGHDTMYWYKQDSKKFLKIMFSYNNKELIINETVPNRFSPKSPDKAHLNLHINSLELGDSAVYFCASSQTAAYNSPLHFGNGTRLTVT.

This rearrangement joins TRBV30 to TRBJ1-5, with D possibly matching TRBD1 (5 bases). Trimming cost V 2 bases and J 1 base, with 12 bases left between them. The CDR3 contains 15 residues. Germline assignment: CDR1 GTSNPN and CDR2 SVGIG (reference sequence). The CDR3 here is CAWSQTGGSNQPQHF. The CDR3 DNA reads TGTGCCTGGAGTCAAACGGGGGGGAGCAATCAGCCCCAGCATTTT.

The J gene is TRBJ2-5, the V gene TRBV12-3 or TRBV12-4, with D perhaps TRBD1 (5 bases). This CDR3 spans 13 amino acids. V lost 3 bases and J 3 bases, leaving 8 bases between the germline ends. The CDR3 loop is CASSFSREETQYF. The CDR3 bases are TGTGCCAGCAGTTTCAGCAGGGAAGAGACCCAGTACTTC.

V usage is TRBV7-9 and J usage is TRBJ2-7; 10 nucleotides agree with TRBD1. This CDR3 region has 15 residues. Germline CDR1 is SEHNR and CDR2 is FQNEAQ (reference sequence). Trimming took 6 bases from V and 5 from J; bases not matched to a gene: 10. CDR3 amino acids: CASSHRDRGWNEQYF. Here the CDR3 DNA reads TGTGCCAGCAGTCACCGGGACAGGGGATGGAACGAGCAGTACTTC.

This clonotype appeared a single time. The chain links TRBV12-3 or TRBV12-4 to TRBJ2-2; the D gene is possibly TRBD1 (6 bases). The CDR3 is 14 residues long. Trimming cost V 7 bases and J 6 bases, with 15 bases left between them. The DNA of the CDR3 is TGTGCCAGCACCTCAATGGGGGCCGCCGGGGAGCTGTTTTTT. This encodes CASTSMGAAGELFF.

V is TRBV5-1 and J is TRBJ2-1, with TRBD1 matching 7 bases. Trimming took 5 bases from V and 4 from J; bases not matched to a gene: 6. Germline assignment: CDR1 SGHRS and CDR2 YFSETQ. The CDR3 has 14 residues. The CDR3 nucleotides read TGCGCCAGCAGGCCGGGACAGCAATACAATGAGCAGTTCTTC. Protein: CASRPGQQYNEQFF.

This chain joins TRBV20-1 and TRBJ2-2, with a possible D match to TRBD1 (6 bases). Germline V gives CDR1 DFQATT, CDR2 SNEGSKA (reference sequence). Trimming stripped 0 bases from V and 0 bases from J, with 11 bases between. CDR3 length: 16 amino acids. CDR3 nucleotides: TGCAGTGCTAGAGATGGGGGACAAACGAACACCGGGGAGCTGTTTTTT. It specifies CSARDGGQTNTGELFF.

The chain combines TRBV12-3 or TRBV12-4 with TRBJ2-4; D unresolved. Trimming removed 1 base at V and 8 bases at J, with 6 bases between. The CDR3 spans 12 residues. The CDR3 sequence is CASSLVVDIQYF. The CDR3 bases are TGTGCCAGCAGTTTAGTGGTGGACATTCAGTACTTC.

J is TRBJ2-5 and V is TRBV5-6; D may be TRBD2 (5 bases). The ends were cut back, 1 base at V and 6 bases at J, with 7 bases in the middle. Germline V lookup: CDR1 SGHDT, CDR2 YYEEEE. The CDR3 runs to 12 residues. CDR3 residues: CASSLTGKTQYF. CDR3 coding DNA: TGTGCCAGCAGCTTGACGGGGAAGACCCAGTACTTC.

The V gene is TRBV6-1, the J gene TRBJ2-3, with TRBD2 identical over 13 bases. Germline CDR1 MNHNS, CDR2 SASEGT. This CDR3 spans 18 amino acids. V trimming: 6 bases; J trimming: 4 bases; junction bases outside the gene matches: 13. CDR3 loop: CASRGWTSGGREADTQYF. CDR3 nucleotides: TGTGCCAGCAGGGGGTGGACTAGCGGGGGCCGCGAGGCAGATACGCAGTATTTT.

The chain carries TRBV4-1 and TRBJ2-2, with a tentative D call TRBD1 (6 bases). The CDR3 has 16 amino acids. The ends were cut back, 0 bases at V and 4 bases at J, with 12 bases in the middle. Germline V CDR1 and CDR2: MGHRA, YSYEKL. CDR3 protein: CASSQDKGEITGELFF. CDR3 DNA: TGCGCCAGCAGCCAAGACAAGGGGGAGATCACCGGGGAGCTGTTTTTT.

V usage is TRBV7-2 and J usage is TRBJ2-5; D is possibly TRBD2 (5 bases). V dropped 6 bases and J dropped 4 bases, with 15 bases sitting between them. Germline loops: CDR1 SGHTA, CDR2 FQGNSA. This CDR3 has 14 residues. For the CDR3, the DNA is TGTGCCAGCAGTTTCCAACTAGGAACAGAGACCCAGTACTTC. It codes for CASSFQLGTETQYF. Full variable domain (remainder filled in from reference TRBV7-2 and TRBJ2-5): GAGVSQSPSNKVTEKGKDVELRCDPISGHTALYWYRQSLGQGLEFLIYFQGNSAPDKSGLPSDRFSAERTGGSVSTLTIQRTQQEDSAVYLCASSFQLGTETQYFGPGTRLLVL.

This clonotype was recorded once. The rearrangement joins TRBV12-3 or TRBV12-4 to TRBJ2-6; 7 bases align to TRBD1. Unmatched junction bases numbered 6, after V lost 5 bases and J lost 2 bases. CDR3 length: 16 residues. The CDR3 sequence: CASSHFGTAGANVLTF. The DNA of the CDR3 is TGTGCCAGCAGTCACTTCGGGACAGCTGGGGCCAACGTCCTGACTTTC.

The chain uses TRBV2 and TRBJ2-6; unclear D gene. The CDR3 is 15 residues long. V lost 1 base and J lost 1, with 5 bases in between. Per the germline V gene, CDR1 is SNHLY and CDR2 is FYNNEI. The CDR3 DNA is TGTGCCAGCAGTGAAGGGAAGTCTGGGGCCAACGTCCTGACTTTC. Amino acid sequence: CASSEGKSGANVLTF.

The chain carries TRBV29-1 and TRBJ1-2; D call uncertain. Trimming cost V 3 bases and J 5 bases, with 10 bases left between them. The CDR3 extends over 12 amino acids. Germline values: CDR1 SQVTM, CDR2 ANQGSEA. For the CDR3, the DNA is TGCAGCGTTGAGGTGGCAAGGTATGGCTACACCTTC. This translates into CSVEVARYGYTF.

V and J are TRBV30 and TRBJ1-3, with unresolved D. The V end was cut by 2 bases, the J end by 0 bases, with 11 bases between. The CDR3 runs 15 residues. From germline, CDR1 is GTSNPN and CDR2 SVGIG (reference sequence). CDR3 sequence: CAWSPSDISGNTIYF. In DNA form, the CDR3 reads TGTGCCTGGAGTCCCTCCGACATCTCTGGAAACACCATATATTTT.

This sequence joins TRBV30 and TRBJ2-7; TRBD2 matches 9 bases. The CDR3 is made up of 14 amino acids. After removal of 1 base from V and 5 bases from J, the junction contained 6 bases not matched to a gene. Germline CDR1 and CDR2: GTSNPN and SVGIG (reference sequence). The CDR3 DNA is TGTGCCTGGAGTGGCGGGGGGGCCTTTCACGAGCAGTACTTC. Translation: CAWSGGGAFHEQYF.

CDR3 DNA sequence: TGCAGTGCTAGAGACGCAGGGGGCTCTGGAAACACCATATATTTT. Its translation: CSARDAGGSGNTIYF. The rearrangement joins TRBV20-1 to TRBJ1-3; 7 bases line up with TRBD1. V lost 0 bases to trimming and J lost 0 bases; unmatched junction nucleotides: 2. CDR1 is DFQATT, CDR2 SNEGSKA, per germline (reference sequence). The CDR3 length is 15 residues.

The V call is TRBV11-2, the J call TRBJ2-5; 11 bases agree with TRBD2. Germline loops: CDR1 SGHAT, CDR2 FQNNGV. J was trimmed by 5 bases and V by 1 base; bases with no gene match: 3. CDR3 length: 15 amino acids. CDR3 region: CASSLAGTSGETQYF. The DNA for the CDR3 is TGTGCCAGCAGCTTAGCTGGGACTAGCGGTGAGACCCAGTACTTC.

V and J are TRBV7-2 and TRBJ1-6; D is undetermined. Germline V CDR1 and CDR2: SGHTA, FQGNSA. CDR3 length equals 13 residues. V lost 5 bases and J lost 11, with 13 bases in between. DNA of the CDR3: TGTGCCAGCAGCAACGGTGGGCGGACACCCCTCCACTTT. Translated, it gives CASSNGGRTPLHF. The entire variable domain, with the rest obtained from reference TRBV7-2 and TRBJ1-6, is as follows: GAGVSQSPSNKVTEKGKDVELRCDPISGHTALYWYRQSLGQGLEFLIYFQGNSAPDKSGLPSDRFSAERTGGSVSTLTIQRTQQEDSAVYLCASSNGGRTPLHFGNGTRLTVT.